These 16 T cell receptor beta chains were sequenced from one sample in a study of regulatory T cells in long-lasting Graves disease. To make TCR beta libraries, researchers used iRepertoire HTBI primers and Arm-PCR of CDR3 regions. One entry per CDR3 protein, called by TCRdb with MiXCR from the multiplex PCR reads. The table has 350,000 to 450,000 distinct CDR3 sequences, around a fifth seen once. This sample's time point: persistent/refractory GD, antithyroid drugs over 5 years with positive TRAb. Scientists built the TCR library using RNA that was extracted from PBMCs. Sequencing was performed on peripheral blood mononuclear cells (PBMCs), taken when the disease was refractory, from a patient treated with antithyroid drugs. The receptor source for this set is a female donor with Graves disease.

This clonotype showed up many times. This sequence joins TRBV2 and TRBJ2-2; 8 bases are a match to TRBD2. Trimming took 7 bases from V and 7 from J; bases not matched to a gene: 8. CDR1 and CDR2 (germline): SNHLY, FYNNEI. The CDR3 sequence is 14 residues long. The CDR3: CASKREGPGGELFF. As DNA, the CDR3 is TGTGCCAGCAAACGGGAGGGTCCTGGCGGGGAGCTGTTTTTT.

A remark on this clonotype: A junction boundary mismatches the germline segment, possibly from a read error. The V gene is TRBV6-2 or TRBV6-3, the J gene TRBJ2-2, with 7 bases lining up with TRBD1. The CDR3 loop spans 16 amino acids. Germline-derived CDR1 and CDR2 are MNHEY and SVGEGT. The CDR3, as DNA: TGTGCCATCAGTGACCACCGACAGGGCCAGACCGGGGAGCTGTTTTTT. It yields the protein CAISDHRQGQTGELFF.

In its sample, this clonotype was seen a few times. The J gene is TRBJ2-7, the V gene TRBV27; 9 nucleotides line up with TRBD2. V trimming: 0 bases; J trimming: 1 base; junction bases outside the gene matches: 1. Per germline, CDR1 MNHEY and CDR2 SMNVEV (reference sequence). This CDR3 has 15 amino acids. The CDR3 loop is CASSLSSGGSYEQYF. The CDR3, as DNA: TGTGCCAGCAGTTTATCTAGCGGGGGTTCCTACGAGCAGTACTTC.

This clonotype has ten or more counts. The chain's CDR3 is CASSQTGVSPLHF. The CDR3, as DNA: TGTGCCAGCAGCCAGACAGGGGTCTCACCCCTCCACTTT. The chain employs TRBV12-3 or TRBV12-4 and TRBJ1-6, with TRBD1 matching 8 bases. J was trimmed by 10 bases and V by 6 bases; bases with no gene match: 5. The CDR3 length is 13 residues.

This clonotype has ten or more counts. The rearrangement uses TRBV24-1 and TRBJ2-7; 8 bases agree with TRBD1. V was clipped by 3 bases and J by 3 bases; unmatched bases: 3. The CDR3 spans 14 residues. The germline V gene encodes CDR1 KGHDR and CDR2 SFDVKD. CDR3: CATSDRDRIYEQYF. The CDR3 region has the DNA TGTGCCACCAGTGATCGGGACAGGATCTACGAGCAGTACTTC.

This clonotype has at least ten counts. This chain joins TRBV7-8 and TRBJ1-5, with no clear D. V was pared by 5 bases and J by 6 bases, with 11 bases between. The germline gives CDR1 SGHVS, CDR2 FQNEAQ. The CDR3 is 13 residues long. The CDR3 reads CASSTALVQPQHF. CDR3 nucleotide sequence: TGTGCCAGCAGCACAGCCCTCGTTCAGCCCCAGCATTTT.

This clonotype was seen a few times. As DNA, the CDR3 is TGTGCCAGCAGCCAAGATTGGGCGGGTTCCTACGAGCAGTACTTC. Protein product: CASSQDWAGSYEQYF. The chain has TRBV3-1 and TRBJ2-7; maybe TRBD2 (5 bases). The CDR3 has 15 amino acids. The V gene lost 0 bases and the J gene lost 1 base, with 10 bases spanning the gap. Germline CDR1 is LGHDT and CDR2 is YNNKEL (reference sequence).

This clonotype was observed a few times. This chain links TRBV7-7 with TRBJ2-5; 9 bases map to TRBD1. Germline assignment: CDR1 SSHAT and CDR2 FNYEAQ (reference sequence). The CDR3 runs to 14 residues. V trimming: 4 bases; J trimming: 3 bases; junction bases outside the gene matches: 3. The CDR3: CASSSRTGEETQYF. In DNA, the CDR3 is TGTGCCAGCAGCTCACGGACAGGGGAAGAGACCCAGTACTTC.

The rearrangement uses TRBV19 and TRBJ2-6; TRBD2 might be the D (5 bases). CDR1 is LNHDA and CDR2 is SQIVND in the germline V gene (reference sequence). The CDR3 is 16 residues long. The V end was cut by 6 bases, the J end by 1 base, with 13 bases between. The CDR3 bases are TGTGCCAGTAGATCGGGGTTTGGTTCTGGGGCCAACGTCCTGACTTTC. Amino acid sequence: CASRSGFGSGANVLTF.

This clonotype occurred many times. This chain uses TRBV5-6 with TRBJ2-5; D uncertain. The length of the CDR3 is 14 residues. CDR1 is SGHDT and CDR2 is YYEEEE in the germline V gene. Deletions cut 0 bases from V and 4 bases from J, with 10 bases between. The CDR3 is CASSLEWPRETQYF. CDR3 nucleotide sequence: TGTGCCAGCAGCTTGGAATGGCCGAGAGAGACCCAGTACTTC.

This clonotype was counted at least ten times. The chain uses TRBV6-1 and TRBJ2-5; TRBD2 matches at 8 bases. Germline V gene data show CDR1 as MNHNS and CDR2 as SASEGT. Losses at the gene ends were 7 bases for V and 2 bases for J; bases not matched to a gene: 15. The CDR3 is 17 residues long. Here the CDR3 DNA reads TGTGCCAGCACTGATGGTCGGCTAGCGGGTCCGCAAGAGACCCAGTACTTC. This sequence encodes CASTDGRLAGPQETQYF.

This clonotype was detected only a few times. The chain joins TRBV28 to TRBJ2-3; D assignment may be TRBD1 or TRBD2 (5 bases each). CDR3 length: 16 amino acids. The V end lost 3 bases, the J end lost 0 bases, and 13 bases lay between the germline ends. Germline V gene lookup returns CDR1 MDHEN and CDR2 SYDVKM. In DNA form, the CDR3 reads TGTGCCAGCAGTTTCTCTTCCGGGGCAAGCACAGATACGCAGTATTTT. This sequence encodes CASSFSSGASTDTQYF.

The rearrangement links TRBV29-1 to TRBJ2-1; 9 nucleotides line up with TRBD2. Germline values: CDR1 SQVTM, CDR2 ANQGSEA. The V and J ends lost 5 bases and 2 bases, in that order; junction bases with no gene match: 10. This CDR3 comprises 16 residues. Here the CDR3 reads CSVQGLREGPYNEQFF. CDR3 sequence (DNA): TGCAGCGTTCAGGGCTTGCGGGAGGGCCCCTACAATGAGCAGTTCTTC.

The table lists this clonotype with many counts. J is TRBJ1-1 and V is TRBV15; 9 bases align to TRBD1. The CDR3 runs to 15 residues. Looked up from germline, CDR1 is LNHNV and CDR2 is YYDKDF (reference sequence). V was pared by 5 bases and J by 4 bases, with 8 bases of the junction left unmatched. The CDR3 bases are TGTGCCACCAGCTTTTCCCGACAGGGGGGCACTGAAGCTTTCTTT. Translation: CATSFSRQGGTEAFF.

This clonotype was found many times. The chain links TRBV2 to TRBJ2-5, with D unresolved. From germline, CDR1 is SNHLY and CDR2 FYNNEI. V was shortened by 5 bases and J by 2 bases, with 9 bases between the two germline ends. The CDR3 sequence is 13 residues long. CDR3 region: CASSLTRQETQYF. The CDR3 DNA reads TGTGCCAGCAGTCTAACACGACAAGAGACCCAGTACTTC. Based on the CDR3 plus reference TRBV2 and TRBJ2-5, the full variable domain is EPEVTQTPSHQVTQMGQEVILRCVPISNHLYFYWYRQILGQKVEFLVSFYNNEISEKSEIFDDQFSVERPDGSNFTLKIRSTKLEDSAMYFCASSLTRQETQYFGPGTRLLVL.

V and J are TRBV4-1 and TRBJ1-1, with D perhaps matching TRBD1 (6 bases). The V gene's germline CDR1 is MGHRA and CDR2 YSYEKL. This CDR3 is built from 15 residues. V shed 1 base and J shed 0 bases, with 9 bases lying between them. The CDR3 loop reads CASSQARQVNTEAFF. In DNA form, the CDR3 reads TGCGCCAGCAGCCAAGCAAGACAGGTGAACACTGAAGCTTTCTTT.